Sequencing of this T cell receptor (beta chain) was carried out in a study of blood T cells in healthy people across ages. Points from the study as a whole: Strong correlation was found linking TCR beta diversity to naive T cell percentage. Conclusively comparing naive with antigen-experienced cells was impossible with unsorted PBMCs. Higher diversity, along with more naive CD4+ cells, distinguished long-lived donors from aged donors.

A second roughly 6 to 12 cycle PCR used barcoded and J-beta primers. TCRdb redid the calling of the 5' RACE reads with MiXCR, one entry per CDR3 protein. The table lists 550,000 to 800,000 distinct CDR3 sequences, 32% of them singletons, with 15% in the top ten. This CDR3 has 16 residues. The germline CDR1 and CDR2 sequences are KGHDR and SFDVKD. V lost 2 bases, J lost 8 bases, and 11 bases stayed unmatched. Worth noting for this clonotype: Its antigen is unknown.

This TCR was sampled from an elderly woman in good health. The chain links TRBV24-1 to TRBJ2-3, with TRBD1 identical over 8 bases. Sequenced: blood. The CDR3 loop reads CATSDSGGFGAGTQYF. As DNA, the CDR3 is TGTGCCACCAGTGATTCAGGGGGCTTCGGGGCAGGTACGCAGTATTTT.